This T cell receptor beta chain was sequenced in a study of sequential checkpoint blockade in melanoma. Noted treatment: randomized to nivolumab then ipilimumab (arm A) or the reverse (arm B). Live CD3+CD8+ CD19− CD56− cells were sorted from PBMCs. Assay used: immunoSEQ multiplex PCR; TCRdb lists only in-frame clones, some missing. The table lists about 35,000 clones, 84% of them singletons. V lost 2 bases and J lost 6; bases outside the gene matches: 12. Germline CDR1 is MNHEY and CDR2 is SVGAGI. The length of the CDR3 is 16 residues. The chain uses TRBV6-5 and TRBJ1-2, with 7 bases aligning to TRBD1. This receptor was identified in a human donor with melanoma. Material: CD8+ T cells sorted from blood (inferred from file names), obtained from a patient given nivolumab and ipilimumab in sequence. Here the CDR3 DNA reads TGTGCCAGCAGTTACCTTAACCGACAGGGATATGATGGCTACACCTTC. This gives the protein CASSYLNRQGYDGYTF.